Included here is one T cell receptor (beta chain) sequence, with context. A few counts support this clone. No antigen is known for it. Nothing much larger sits one base from this clone, and base qualities are not available. The sample comes from a study of cytomegalovirus exposure and HLA in healthy donors (dated by TCRdb to 2016 to 2017). With regard to the full study: In an earlier analysis of around 540 of the donors, less than 350 Gb of sequence data and 100 million or so unique TCR beta sequences from some 170 million T cells were reported. Alongside the repertoire data, information on donor age, sex, ethnicity and CMV serostatus was compiled. About 280 gigabases of sequencing data and around 80 million unique TCR sequences made up an early release that covered 500 to 650 HLA-typed donors. All discovery cohort repertoires had been generated using a single sequencing platform. In a later analysis, previously published TCR beta repertoires from about 670 donors were re-analyzed and high-resolution HLA genotyping was added so that TCR occurrence patterns could be studied. To predict cytomegalovirus infection status, the study combined high-throughput TCR immunosequencing, statistical association of individual TCRs with disease status, and machine learning. The later analysis used no new phenotypic data to find candidate immune exposures, relying instead on TCR beta sequences and their occurrence across donors. The study was designed to test whether signatures of past pathogen exposure could be identified by cataloging public T cell receptors. Roughly 5 DR-DQ haplotypes were handled as single units for association and clustering because linkage in the cohort was strong. Class I and class II HLA loci were covered by the typing at four-digit resolution. A later genetic analysis used genome-wide SNP genotypes for about three fifths of the roughly 700 donors, treating that subset as a discovery cohort. An earlier analysis of fewer than 750 of the donors used high-throughput TCR beta sequencing to judge whether each TCR beta V gene segment behaved as functional or pseudogenic. Typing coverage differed by locus: A, B, C, DRB1 and DQB1 were typed in roughly 629-630 donors, DQA1 in approximately 520, DPA1 in some 600, and DPB1 in about 450. Across some 400 genotyped donors of the cohort, an average of about 240,000 unique TCR beta nucleotide sequences per donor were sequenced, and approximately 17% of those sequences were non-productive. Of the approximately 400 genotyped donors, approximately 80% were placed in the genetic ancestry cluster associated with self-reported Caucasian donors. A separate validation cohort of some 130 different subjects was used in addition to the approximately 610-subject first cohort. The study used immunosequencing to profile the T cell repertoires of several hundred subjects and linked those repertoires to cytomegalovirus serostatus. What the study reported, not specific to this receptor: In a later genetic analysis, a missense DCLRE1C variant was associated with V-gene and J-gene trimming of TCR beta chains, and the association was replicated in an independent cohort. According to a later genetic analysis, donors in an Asian-associated ancestry cluster had fewer N-insertions in productive TCRs than the approximately 650-donor mean. In both the original and validation cohorts, the classifier was reported to diagnose cytomegalovirus status with high specificity and sensitivity. A further reported finding was that TCR beta sequences accurately predicted the HLA-A and HLA-B alleles for most subjects in the first cohort. Some IMGT-functional V segments, including TRBV6-2 and TRBV6-3, could not be told apart with the 87-base-pair reads, so those segments were excluded. According to a later analysis, most CMV-associated TCR beta chains appeared to be HLA-restricted, and the HLA associations seemed to be driven largely by CMV exposure. Assigning TCR associations to individual alleles was difficult when HLA alleles, especially DR and DQ, strongly co-occurred. This cohort had only TCR beta chains sequenced, and the lack of alpha or paired-chain data limited which features could be detected. Linkage disequilibrium might explain the correlated functional status among segregating V segments, but an unknown experimental factor could not be ruled out. Because counts were too low, around 18 rarely observed V segments, including chromosome 9 orphons, were left out of the earlier analysis of some 600 of the donors. Most TCR sequences were observed very rarely across donors, whereas some public TCRs were present in many individuals. A total of about 180 TCR beta chains were listed by the study as associated with cytomegalovirus. At a false discovery rate of 0.05, a later analysis linked about 16,000 TCR beta sequences to specific HLA alleles. Sequencing depth was assumed to be roughly uniform across donors in the presence/absence analyses, though that assumption may not hold. A cluster of highly shared sequence variants was judged likely to represent a technical artifact of the sequencing pipeline. Because some donors lacked HLA typing at each locus, the association tests relied only on the typed subset. In vitro tests confirmed that three of the cytomegalovirus-associated TCR beta chains recognize cytomegalovirus antigens. The authors suggested that the approach could potentially be generalized to other disease states and immunological phenotypes. Broadly in line with IMGT annotations, most TCR beta V segments showed up in productive rearrangements about 87% or about 30% of the time in an earlier analysis of approximately 640 of the donors. For the cohort, immune exposure information was limited to CMV serostatus. In a later analysis, HLA-associated TCR beta chains showed more clonal expansion and lower generation probabilities than non-associated chains that were equally common. In a later analysis, TCR association rates were found to vary across HLA loci, with the most associated TCRs seen for DRB1 alleles and the fewest for HLA-C alleles. According to a later analysis, parvovirus B19, influenza, CMV and Epstein-Barr virus appeared linked to several top co-occurrence clusters.

Libraries were constructed by the immunoSEQ multiplex PCR assay. A mixture of 60 forward primers for TCR Vbeta segments and 13 reverse primers for TCR Jbeta segments was used in the multiplex PCR. A multiplex PCR assay on genomic DNA amplified the CDR3 region of rearranged TCR beta genes. On the Illumina HiSeq System, the amplified TCR beta libraries were sequenced as 87-base-pair reads. Processing in the source paper ran as follows. A later analysis counted approximately 76 million unique TCR beta chains across the roughly 700 repertoires, and 9.5 million to 11 million of these chains were shared by at least two donors. To remove PCR and sequencing errors, raw reads were error-corrected and collapsed into unique sequences using a nearest-neighbor algorithm that merged closely related sequences. Alignment of CDR3 sequences to IMGT reference sequences was used to assign V, D and J gene segments. For a sequence to be retained, a match of at least six nucleotides to both a V gene segment and a J gene segment was required. Rearrangements were classified as productive when the CDR3 lacked stop codons and remained in frame with V and J, and all other rearrangements were classified as non-productive. CDR3 was defined according to IMGT convention as the region running from the second conserved V-encoded cysteine to the conserved J-encoded phenylalanine. In an earlier analysis of more than 550 of the donors, sequences lacking an unambiguous match to a single V gene segment were excluded. An earlier analysis of around 600 of the donors classified V segments as functional when productive rearrangements were above 56.7% and as segregating when the standard deviation between donors was above 5%. A statistical classification framework was built for diagnosing cytomegalovirus status from the catalog of TCR beta chain sequences. A later analysis assigned V and J genes by comparing TCR nucleotide sequences with IMGT/GENE-DB human TR gene sequences. In a later analysis, CDR3 sequences and most-parsimonious VDJ recombination scenarios were assigned using the TCRdist pipeline. In a later analysis, every TCR beta chain was defined by the combination of its CDR3 amino acid sequence and its V-gene family, and reads without a unique V-gene family were dropped. As a way to deal with suspected cross-contamination and a sequencing artifact, a later analysis dropped 592 nucleotide sequences that were highly shared and had low generation probability. For each public chain, a later analysis derived a clonal expansion index from normalized ranks of inferred template counts within each repertoire. In a later analysis, generation probabilities were computed using a VDJ recombination model fitted to out-of-frame rearrangements, and the results were checked against IGoR. A later analysis scored TCR-TCR, TCR-HLA and TCR-CMV co-occurrence with hypergeometric tests, applying a repertoire-size bias correction to TCR pairs. False discovery rates were estimated in a later analysis by permuting HLA or CMV assignments 20 times. In a later analysis, co-occurring TCRs were grouped with DBSCAN, and TCRdist sequence similarity was added when clustering was performed within HLA-allele-positive subsets. Repertoires with fewer than 30,000 or more than 120,000 public chains, plus five repertoires with anomalous nucleotide sharing, were excluded from co-occurrence clustering. In TCRdb, the immuneACCESS table is reduced to in-frame sequences with V and J assigned. These tables do not hold every clone; where another copy was compared, an unresolved V gene accounts for under half, and the others remain unexplained. V, J and clone size are taken as reported in that table, and D and trimming were inferred from the DNA itself. The sample profile shows around 180,000 clones; roughly 87% of them were found once. The leading ten clones occupy over 0.2% of the sample.

The cohort consisted of 650 to 700 healthy bone marrow donors. All cohort members were sampled while nominally healthy, although unrecorded immune exposures were likely present. The donor was CMV seronegative and was included in the group of under 450 seronegative cohort members. A peripheral blood sample was collected from each donor, and TCR beta sequencing was performed on peripheral blood mononuclear cells. The Qiagen DNeasy Blood Extraction Kit was used to extract genomic DNA from the blood cell samples. Measured from the cysteine to the phenylalanine, the CDR3 is 13 residues long. Of all the DNA, just the CDR3 is kept, 39 bases in frame from base 1. From V the trimming removes 6 bases and from J it removes 2 bases, while the gene matches leave 7 bases of the junction unaccounted for. The germline V gene gives CDR1 as SQVTM and CDR2 as ANQGSEA.

The sample comprised PBMCs. This sequence uses TRBV29-1 and TRBJ2-7; 7 bases in the junction line up with TRBD1. The receptor's source is a girl in the first two years of life in good health and CMV-seronegative. The DNA sequence follows: TGCAGCGTGCAGGGGGTACTGACCTACGAGCAGTACTTC. This is translated as CSVQGVLTYEQYF.